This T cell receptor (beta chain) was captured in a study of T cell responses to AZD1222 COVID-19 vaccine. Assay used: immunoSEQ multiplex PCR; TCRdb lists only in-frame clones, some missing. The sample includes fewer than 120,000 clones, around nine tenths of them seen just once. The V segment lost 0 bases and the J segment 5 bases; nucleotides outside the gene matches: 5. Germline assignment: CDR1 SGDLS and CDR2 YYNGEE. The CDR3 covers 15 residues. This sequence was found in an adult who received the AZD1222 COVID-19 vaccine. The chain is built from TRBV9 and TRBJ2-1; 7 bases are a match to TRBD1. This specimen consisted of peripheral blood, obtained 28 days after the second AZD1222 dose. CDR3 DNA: TGTGCCAGCAGCGTAGGGCCGGGACAGAACAATGAGCAGTTCTTC. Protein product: CASSVGPGQNNEQFF.